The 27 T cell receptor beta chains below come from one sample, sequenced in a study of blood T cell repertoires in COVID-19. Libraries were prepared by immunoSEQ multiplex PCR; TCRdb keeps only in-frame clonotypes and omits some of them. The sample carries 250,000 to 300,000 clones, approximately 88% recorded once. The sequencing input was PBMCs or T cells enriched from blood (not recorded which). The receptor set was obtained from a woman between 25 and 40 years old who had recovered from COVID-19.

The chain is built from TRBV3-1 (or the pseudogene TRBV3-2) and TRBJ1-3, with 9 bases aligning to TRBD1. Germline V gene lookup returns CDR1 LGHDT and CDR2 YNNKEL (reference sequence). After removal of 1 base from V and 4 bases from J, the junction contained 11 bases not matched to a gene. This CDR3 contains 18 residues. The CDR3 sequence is CASSQGVSDRGPGNTIYF. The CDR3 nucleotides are TGTGCCAGCAGCCAAGGGGTATCGGACAGGGGTCCCGGAAACACCATATATTTT.

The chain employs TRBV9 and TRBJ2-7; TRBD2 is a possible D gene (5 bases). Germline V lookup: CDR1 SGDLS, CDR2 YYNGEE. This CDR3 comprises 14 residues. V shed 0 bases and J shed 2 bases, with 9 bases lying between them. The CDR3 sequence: CASSVGGGPYEQYF. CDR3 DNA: TGTGCCAGCAGCGTAGGAGGAGGTCCCTACGAGCAGTACTTC.

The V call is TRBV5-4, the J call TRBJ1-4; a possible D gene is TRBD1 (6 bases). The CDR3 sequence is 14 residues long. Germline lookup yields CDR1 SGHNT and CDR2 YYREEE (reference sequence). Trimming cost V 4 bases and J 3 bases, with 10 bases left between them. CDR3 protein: CASSPQGSNEKLFF. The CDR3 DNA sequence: TGTGCCAGCAGCCCCCAGGGGTCTAATGAAAAACTGTTTTTT.

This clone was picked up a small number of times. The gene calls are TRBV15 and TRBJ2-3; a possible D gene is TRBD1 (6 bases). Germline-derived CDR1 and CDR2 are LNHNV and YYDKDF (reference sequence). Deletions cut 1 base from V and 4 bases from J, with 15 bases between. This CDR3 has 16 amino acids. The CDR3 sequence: CATSRGRNREPDTQYF. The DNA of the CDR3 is TGTGCCACCAGCAGAGGAAGAAACAGGGAGCCAGATACGCAGTATTTT.

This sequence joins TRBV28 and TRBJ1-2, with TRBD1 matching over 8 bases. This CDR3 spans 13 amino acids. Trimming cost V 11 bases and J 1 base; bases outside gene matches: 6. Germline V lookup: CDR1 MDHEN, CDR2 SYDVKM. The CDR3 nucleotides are TGTGCCGCGGGACAGGTTTTTAACTATGGCTACACCTTC. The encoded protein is CAAGQVFNYGYTF.

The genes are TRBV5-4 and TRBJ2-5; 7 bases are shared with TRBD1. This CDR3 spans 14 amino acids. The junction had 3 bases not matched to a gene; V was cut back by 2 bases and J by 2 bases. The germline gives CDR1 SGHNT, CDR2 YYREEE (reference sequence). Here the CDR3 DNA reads TGTGCCAGCAGCTTCGACAGGGTGCAAGAGACCCAGTACTTC. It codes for CASSFDRVQETQYF.

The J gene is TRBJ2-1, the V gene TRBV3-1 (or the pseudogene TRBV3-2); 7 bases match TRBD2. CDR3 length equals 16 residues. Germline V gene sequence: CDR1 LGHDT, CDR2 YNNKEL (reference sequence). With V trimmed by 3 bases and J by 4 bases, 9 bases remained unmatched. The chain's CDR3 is CASSHPSGAGYNEQFF. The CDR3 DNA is TGTGCCAGCAGCCATCCCAGCGGGGCGGGGTACAATGAGCAGTTCTTC.

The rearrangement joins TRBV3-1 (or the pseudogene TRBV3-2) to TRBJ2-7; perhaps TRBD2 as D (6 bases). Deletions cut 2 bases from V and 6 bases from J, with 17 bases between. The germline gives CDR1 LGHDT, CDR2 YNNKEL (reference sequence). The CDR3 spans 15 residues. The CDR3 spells CASSQSGPGGVEQYF. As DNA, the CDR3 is TGTGCCAGCAGCCAATCAGGACCCGGCGGGGTCGAGCAGTACTTC.

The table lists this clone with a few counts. CDR3: CASSESRTDHGYTF. The CDR3 DNA follows: TGCGCCAGCAGTGAGTCGCGGACAGATCACGGCTACACCTTC. The rearrangement joins TRBV10-2 to TRBJ1-2, with a weak D call TRBD1 (6 bases). Germline loops: CDR1 WSHSY, CDR2 SAAADI. V was pared by 0 bases and J by 8 bases, with 13 bases between. The CDR3 contains 14 residues.

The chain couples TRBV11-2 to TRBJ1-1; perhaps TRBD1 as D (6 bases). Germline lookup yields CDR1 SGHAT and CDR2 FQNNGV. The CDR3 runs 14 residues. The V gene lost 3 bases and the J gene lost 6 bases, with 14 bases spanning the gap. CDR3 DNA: TGTGCCAGCAGCTTCCGTACAGGGTCAGCTGAAGCTTTCTTT. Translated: CASSFRTGSAEAFF. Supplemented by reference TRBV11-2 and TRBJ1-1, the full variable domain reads EAGVAQSPRYKIIEKRQSVAFWCNPISGHATLYWYQQILGQGPKLLIQFQNNGVVDDSQLPKDRFSAERLKGVDSTLKIQPAKLEDSAVYLCASSFRTGSAEAFFGQGTRLTVV.

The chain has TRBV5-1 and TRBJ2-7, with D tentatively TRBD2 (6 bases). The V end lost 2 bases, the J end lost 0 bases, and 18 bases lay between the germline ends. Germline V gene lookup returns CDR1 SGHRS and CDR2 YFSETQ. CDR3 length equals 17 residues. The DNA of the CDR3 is TGCGCCAGCAGCTTAGCCCCGGGACTTTTGAGCTCCTACGAGCAGTACTTC. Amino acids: CASSLAPGLLSSYEQYF.

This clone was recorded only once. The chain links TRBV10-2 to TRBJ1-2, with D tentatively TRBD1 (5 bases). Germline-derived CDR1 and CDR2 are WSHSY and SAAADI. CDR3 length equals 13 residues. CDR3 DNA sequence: TGCGTCAGTGGACGGGACTCTAACTATGGCTACACCTTC. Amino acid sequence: CVSGRDSNYGYTF.

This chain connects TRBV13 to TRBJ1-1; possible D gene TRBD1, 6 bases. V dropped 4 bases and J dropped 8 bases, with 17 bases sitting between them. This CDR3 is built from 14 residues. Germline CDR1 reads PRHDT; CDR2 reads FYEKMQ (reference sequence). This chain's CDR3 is CASSSGGGAKEAFF. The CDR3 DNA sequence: TGTGCCAGCAGCTCGGGTGGGGGGGCGAAGGAAGCTTTCTTT.

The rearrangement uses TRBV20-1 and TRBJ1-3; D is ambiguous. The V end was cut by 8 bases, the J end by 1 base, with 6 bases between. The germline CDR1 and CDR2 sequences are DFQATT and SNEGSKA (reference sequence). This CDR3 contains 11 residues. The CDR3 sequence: CSTASGNTIYF. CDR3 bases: TGCAGTACCGCGTCTGGAAACACCATATATTTT.

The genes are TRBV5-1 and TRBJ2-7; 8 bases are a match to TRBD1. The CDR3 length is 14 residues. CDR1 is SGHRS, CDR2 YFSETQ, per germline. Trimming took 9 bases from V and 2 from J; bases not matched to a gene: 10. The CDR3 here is CAKNRDRRAYEQYF. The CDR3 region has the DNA TGCGCCAAGAACCGGGACAGGAGAGCCTACGAGCAGTACTTC.

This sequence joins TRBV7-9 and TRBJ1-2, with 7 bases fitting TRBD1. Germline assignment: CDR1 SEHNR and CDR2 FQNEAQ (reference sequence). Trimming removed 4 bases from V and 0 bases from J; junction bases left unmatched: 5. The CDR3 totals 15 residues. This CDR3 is CASSSGQPANYGYTF. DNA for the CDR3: TGTGCCAGCAGCTCGGGACAGCCAGCTAACTATGGCTACACCTTC.

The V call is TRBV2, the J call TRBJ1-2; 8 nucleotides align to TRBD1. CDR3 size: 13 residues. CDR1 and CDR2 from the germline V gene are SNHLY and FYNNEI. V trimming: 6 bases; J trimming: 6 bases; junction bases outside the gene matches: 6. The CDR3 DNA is TGTGCCAGCAGAACGGACAGGGTGGATGGCTACACCTTC. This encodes CASRTDRVDGYTF.

DNA for the CDR3: TGTGCCAGCAGCCCTGACCTTCATAACAGTCAGCCCCAGCATTTT. Translated, it gives CASSPDLHNSQPQHF. The rearrangement joins TRBV27 to TRBJ1-5; D is unclear. V gave up 6 bases and J gave up 6 bases, with 18 bases separating them. CDR1 MNHEY and CDR2 SMNVEV come from the germline V gene (reference sequence). The CDR3 contains 15 residues.

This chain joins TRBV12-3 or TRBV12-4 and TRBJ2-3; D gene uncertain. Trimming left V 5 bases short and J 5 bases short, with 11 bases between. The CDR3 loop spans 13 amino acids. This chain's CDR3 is CASSPFRGDTQYF. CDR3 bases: TGTGCCAGCAGTCCCTTCAGAGGAGATACGCAGTATTTT.

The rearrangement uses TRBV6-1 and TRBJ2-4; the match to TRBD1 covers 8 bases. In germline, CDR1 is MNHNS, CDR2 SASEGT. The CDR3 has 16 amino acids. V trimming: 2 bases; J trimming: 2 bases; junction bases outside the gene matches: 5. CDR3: CASSEWDRFTKNIQYF. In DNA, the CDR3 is TGTGCCAGCAGTGAATGGGACAGGTTCACCAAAAACATTCAGTACTTC.

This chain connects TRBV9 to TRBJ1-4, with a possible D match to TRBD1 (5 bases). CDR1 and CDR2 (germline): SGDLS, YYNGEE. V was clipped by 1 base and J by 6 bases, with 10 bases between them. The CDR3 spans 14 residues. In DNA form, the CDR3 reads TGTGCCAGCAGCGTACAGGGATCGGATGAAAAACTGTTTTTT. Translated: CASSVQGSDEKLFF.

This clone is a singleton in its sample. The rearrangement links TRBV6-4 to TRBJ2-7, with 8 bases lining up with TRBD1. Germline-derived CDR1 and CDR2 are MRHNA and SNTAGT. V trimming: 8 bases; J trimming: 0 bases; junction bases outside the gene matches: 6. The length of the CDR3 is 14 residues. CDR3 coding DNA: TGTGCCAGCCAGGGGGCACCTGGCTCCTACGAGCAGTACTTC. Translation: CASQGAPGSYEQYF.

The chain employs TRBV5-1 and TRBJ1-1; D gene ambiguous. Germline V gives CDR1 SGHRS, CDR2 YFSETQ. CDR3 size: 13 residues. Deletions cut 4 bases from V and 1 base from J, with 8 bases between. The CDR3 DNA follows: TGCGCCAGCAGCCGGTCTGGGAACACTGAAGCTTTCTTT. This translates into CASSRSGNTEAFF.

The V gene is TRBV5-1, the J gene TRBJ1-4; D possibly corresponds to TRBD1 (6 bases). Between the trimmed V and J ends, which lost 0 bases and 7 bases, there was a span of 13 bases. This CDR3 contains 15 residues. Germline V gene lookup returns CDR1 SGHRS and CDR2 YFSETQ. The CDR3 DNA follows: TGCGCCAGCAGCTTGGACGGGGGGCTAGGTGAAAAACTGTTTTTT. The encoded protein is CASSLDGGLGEKLFF.

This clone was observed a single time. The CDR3 nucleotides are TGTGCCAGCTCACCAGTGGGAGCTATTAATGAAAAACTGTTTTTT. Translated, it gives CASSPVGAINEKLFF. The gene calls are TRBV18 and TRBJ1-4, with D hard to call. Trimming removed 2 bases at V and 4 bases at J, with 11 bases between. This CDR3 contains 15 residues. The germline V gene encodes CDR1 KGHSH and CDR2 LQKENI. Complete variable domain (other parts from reference TRBV18 and TRBJ1-4): NAGVMQNPRHLVRRRGQEARLRCSPMKGHSHVYWYRQLPEEGLKFMVYLQKENIIDESGMPKERFSAEFPKEGPSILRIQQVVRGDSAAYFCASSPVGAINEKLFFGSGTQLSVL.

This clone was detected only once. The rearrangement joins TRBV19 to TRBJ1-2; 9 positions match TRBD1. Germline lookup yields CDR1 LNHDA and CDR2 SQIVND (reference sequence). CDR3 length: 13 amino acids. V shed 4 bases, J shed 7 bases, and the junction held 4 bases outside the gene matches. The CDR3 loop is CASSSTGGSGYTF. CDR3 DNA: TGTGCCAGTAGTAGCACAGGGGGCTCTGGCTACACCTTC.

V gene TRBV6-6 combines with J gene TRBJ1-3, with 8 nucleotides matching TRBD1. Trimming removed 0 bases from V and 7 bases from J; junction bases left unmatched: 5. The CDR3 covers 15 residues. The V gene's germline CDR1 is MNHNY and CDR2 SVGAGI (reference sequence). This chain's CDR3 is CASSYSGTGGNTIYF. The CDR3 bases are TGTGCCAGCAGTTACTCCGGGACAGGTGGGAACACCATATATTTT.